These T cell receptor beta chains were read from a single sample in a study of T cell responses to AZD1222 COVID-19 vaccine. TCRdb's table, derived via immunoSEQ multiplex PCR, lists solely in-frame clones and lacks some. The sample records nearly 200,000 clones, roughly 92% being singletons. The sequenced sample was peripheral blood, obtained 28 days after the second AZD1222 dose. Receptor source: an adult who received the AZD1222 COVID-19 vaccine. Each CDR3 is given with its conserved first and last residue. The D gene is left open where the match is weak. A row's size may be missing; if present it is once, few, many or a size class.

v_gene: TRBV6-1; j_gene: TRBJ1-6; d_gene: NA; abundance: NA; CDR3aa: CASSEATGASDYNSPLHF; CDR3nt: TGTGCCAGCAGTGAAGCTACGGGGGCGAGCGACTATAATTCACCCCTCCACTTT
v_gene: TRBV7-8; j_gene: TRBJ1-1; d_gene: NA; abundance: NA; CDR3aa: CASSAPRSMGTEAFF; CDR3nt: TGTGCCAGCAGCGCGCCCAGGAGCATGGGCACTGAAGCTTTCTTT
v_gene: TRBV19; j_gene: TRBJ1-4; d_gene: NA; abundance: NA; CDR3aa: CASSDLAGPNEKLFF; CDR3nt: TGTGCCAGTAGTGATTTGGCAGGGCCTAATGAAAAACTGTTTTTT
v_gene: TRBV7-9; j_gene: TRBJ1-2; d_gene: TRBD1; abundance: NA; CDR3aa: CASSTIDRADYGYTF; CDR3nt: TGTGCCAGCAGCACAATTGACAGGGCCGACTATGGCTACACCTTC
v_gene: TRBV30; j_gene: TRBJ1-1; d_gene: NA; abundance: once; CDR3aa: CAGGGQNTEAFF; CDR3nt: TGTGCAGGGGGGGGCCAGAACACTGAAGCTTTCTTT
v_gene: TRBV6-2/TRBV6-3; j_gene: TRBJ1-1; d_gene: NA; abundance: NA; CDR3aa: CASSYSGRYTEAFF; CDR3nt: TGTGCCAGCAGTTACTCGGGACGCTACACTGAAGCTTTCTTT
v_gene: TRBV9; j_gene: TRBJ1-6; d_gene: NA; abundance: NA; CDR3aa: CASSVTDGGIHSPLHF; CDR3nt: TGTGCCAGCAGCGTAACCGACGGGGGCATTCATTCACCCCTCCACTTT
v_gene: TRBV7-9; j_gene: TRBJ1-3; d_gene: NA; abundance: NA; CDR3aa: CASSPSKDTIYF; CDR3nt: TGTGCCAGCAGCCCTAGTAAGGACACCATATATTTT
v_gene: TRBV10-3; j_gene: TRBJ1-5; d_gene: NA; abundance: NA; CDR3aa: CAISEGGGNQPQHF; CDR3nt: TGTGCCATCAGTGAGGGGGGGGGCAATCAGCCCCAGCATTTT
v_gene: TRBV30; j_gene: TRBJ2-2; d_gene: NA; abundance: few; CDR3aa: CAWREGTNTGELFF; CDR3nt: TGTGCCTGGAGGGAGGGTACGAACACCGGGGAGCTGTTTTTT
v_gene: TRBV28; j_gene: TRBJ2-3; d_gene: NA; abundance: NA; CDR3aa: CASSPRGRSSTDTQYF; CDR3nt: TGTGCCAGCAGTCCTAGGGGGAGATCTAGCACAGATACGCAGTATTTT
v_gene: TRBV28; j_gene: TRBJ2-7; d_gene: NA; abundance: NA; CDR3aa: CASSELVSSYEQYF; CDR3nt: TGTGCCAGCAGCGAACTAGTCAGCTCCTACGAGCAGTACTTC
v_gene: TRBV2; j_gene: TRBJ1-2; d_gene: TRBD1; abundance: once; CDR3aa: CASSGTGTGPFF; CDR3nt: TGTGCCAGCAGTGGAACCGGGACAGGCCCCTTCTTC
v_gene: TRBV9; j_gene: TRBJ2-2; d_gene: NA; abundance: NA; CDR3aa: CASSVAEGWATGELFF; CDR3nt: TGTGCCAGCAGCGTAGCGGAAGGGTGGGCCACCGGGGAGCTGTTTTTT
v_gene: TRBV2; j_gene: TRBJ2-7; d_gene: NA; abundance: NA; CDR3aa: CASSFTVDGEQYF; CDR3nt: TGTGCCAGTTCCTTCACAGTGGATGGCGAGCAGTACTTC